Only a few counts were recorded for the clone carrying this T cell receptor (beta chain). This specimen belongs to a study of cytomegalovirus exposure and HLA in healthy donors. It was with 60 Vbeta and 13 Jbeta primers that the PCR ran. Data came from immunoSEQ multiplex PCR; TCRdb stores just in-frame clones and leaves some out. The repertoire consists of approximately 140,000 clones, with roughly 63% occurring once and the leading ten covering around 7.1%. Germline lookup yields CDR1 SGDLS and CDR2 YYNGEE. V was pared by 6 bases and J by 1 base, with 7 bases between. The CDR3 contains 13 residues. Material: PBMCs. This chain uses TRBV9 with TRBJ2-2; possibly TRBD2 for D (5 bases). The receptor's source is a woman aged 55-69 years in good health and CMV-seropositive. CDR3: CASNRGNTGELFF. CDR3 nucleotide sequence: TGTGCCAGCAACCGGGGGAACACCGGGGAGCTGTTTTTT. Drawing the rest from reference TRBV9 and TRBJ2-2, the complete variable domain is DSGVTQTPKHLITATGQRVTLRCSPRSGDLSVYWYQQSLDQGLQFLIQYYNGEERAKGNILERFSAQQFPDLHSELNLSSLELGDSALYFCASNRGNTGELFFGEGSRLTVL.